This paragraph reports one TCR beta chain. This clone's antigen is unknown. It has no much larger one-base neighbor in the sample; base qualities were not kept. At study entry, adolescents were screened for latent tuberculosis infection by tuberculin skin test and QuantiFERON-TB GOLD In-Tube IGRA. Immunosequencing was performed on unsorted cryopreserved PBMC and covered about 110,000 T cells per clinical donor on average. Eleven high schools in the Worcester region of the Western Cape, South Africa, served as enrollment sites for adolescents aged 12 to 18 years. Around 10 M. tuberculosis-infected and some 10 uninfected adolescents were selected with matching for age and sex. Adolescent PBMC were isolated from freshly drawn heparinized blood by density centrifugation and cryopreserved. The data were obtained in a study of T cells in tuberculosis (dated by TCRdb to 2016 to 2019). General notes on the study: In the study, CD1B tetramers and high-throughput TCR immunosequencing were combined to characterize T cells specific for the mycobacterial lipid antigen glucose monomycolate (GMM). IGRA-negative adolescents, IGRA-positive adolescents with latent tuberculosis and adults with active tuberculosis, roughly ten per group, were compared in a South African clinical cohort. Summary of the overall study and its limitations: Active tuberculosis TCR-alpha repertoires showed smaller mean NN-distances to GMM-specific TCRs than IGRA-negative controls, suggesting clonal expansion of these TCRs. With the diverse GMM-specific repertoire as input, a classifier achieved around 90% accuracy (AUROC around 0.88), whereas GEM motif frequencies as input gave more than 55% accuracy. Shorter CDR3-alpha lengths in active tuberculosis patients partly drove the smaller NN-distances, and the TCR-beta difference was not statistically significant. Which clinical samples got chosen depended on the availability of cryopreserved specimens, and the active tuberculosis cases were adults, whereas the controls were adolescents.

The immunoSEQ multiplex PCR assay was used to generate TCR libraries, with TCR-beta and/or TCR-alpha/delta assays applied to each sample. The amplified TCR libraries were sequenced on the Illumina high-throughput platform. Concerning the study's data processing: Clustering and dimensionality reduction were performed using pairwise TCRdist distances among GMM-specific receptors from ex vivo sorted or in vitro expanded T cells. The score assigned to each clinical repertoire was mean NN-distance, meaning the average TCRdist to the nearest 10% of tetramer-positive reference sequences. GEM TCR motif frequency was calculated as the fraction of unique TCRs that matched known GEM sequences in V/J usage and CDR3 length. Linear discriminant analysis with leave-one-out cross-validation, implemented in scikit-learn, was used to classify active tuberculosis. The table comes from immuneACCESS by way of TCRdb, which keeps in-frame sequences with V and J called. Part of the clones is missing from these tables; in studies checked, under half for an unresolved V gene and the rest for unknown reasons. V and J calls and clone size are copied from that table; D and trimming were computed from the DNA. For this sample there are approximately 35,000 clones; around 95% appear just once. Jointly, the top ten make up over 2% of the sample.

According to the germline V gene, CDR1 reads SGHTA and CDR2 reads FQGTGA. Trimming removed 2 bases from V and 6 bases from J; the gene matches leave 18 bases unexplained. The CDR3 contains 19 residues, cysteine and phenylalanine counted. Only the CDR3 region is kept as DNA, spanning 57 bases read in frame from base 1. Source material: PBMCs. The source of this sequence is a donor between 10 and 29 years old with latent tuberculosis or without tuberculosis infection. In this chain, TRBV7-3 is recombined with TRBJ2-1, and 8 bases in between align with TRBD2. The DNA reads TGTGCCAGCAGCTTATTCCCCTCACACGGGACTAGGGTTGGCAATGAGCAGTTCTTC. It specifies CASSLFPSHGTRVGNEQFF.